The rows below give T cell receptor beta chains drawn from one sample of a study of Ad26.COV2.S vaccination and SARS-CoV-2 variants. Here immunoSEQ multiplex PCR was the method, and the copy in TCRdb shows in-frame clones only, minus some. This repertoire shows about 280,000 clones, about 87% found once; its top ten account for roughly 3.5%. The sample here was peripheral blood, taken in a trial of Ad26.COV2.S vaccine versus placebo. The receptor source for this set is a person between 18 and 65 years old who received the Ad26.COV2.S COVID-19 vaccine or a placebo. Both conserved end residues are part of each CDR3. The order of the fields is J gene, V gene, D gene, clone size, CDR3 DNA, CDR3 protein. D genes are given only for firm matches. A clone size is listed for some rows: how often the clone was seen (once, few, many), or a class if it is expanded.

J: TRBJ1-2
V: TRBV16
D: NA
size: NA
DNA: TGTGCCAGCAGCCAATCTACGGGGGGCCCCCACGAATATGGCTACACCTTC
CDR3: CASSQSTGGPHEYGYTF

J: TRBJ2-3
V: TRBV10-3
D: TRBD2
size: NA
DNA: TGTGCCATCAGTGAGTCGCCTAGCGGGGTTTGGGAAGATACGCAGTATTTT
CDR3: CAISESPSGVWEDTQYF

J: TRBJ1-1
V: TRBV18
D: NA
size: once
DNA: TGTGCCAGCTCACCACGGGGGAACACTGAAGCTTTCTTT
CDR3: CASSPRGNTEAFF

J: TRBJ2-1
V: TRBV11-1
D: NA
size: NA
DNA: TGTGCCAGCACCTCAGATAGCTCCTACAATGAGCAGTTCTTC
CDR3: CASTSDSSYNEQFF

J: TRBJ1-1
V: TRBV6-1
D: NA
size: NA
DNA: TGTGCCAGCAGTGACCTGGGACTTAGGAGCACTGAAGCTTTCTTT
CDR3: CASSDLGLRSTEAFF

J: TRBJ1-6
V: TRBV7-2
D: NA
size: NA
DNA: TGTGCCAGCAGCCCTGGACGGCTTAATTCACCCCTCCACTTT
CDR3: CASSPGRLNSPLHF

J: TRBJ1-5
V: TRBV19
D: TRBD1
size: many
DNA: TGTGCCAGTAGTACTGCCGGGACAGGGGGTGGTCAGCCCCAGCATTTT
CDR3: CASSTAGTGGGQPQHF

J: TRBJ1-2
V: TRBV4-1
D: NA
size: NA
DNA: TGCGCCAGCAGCCTGGGCAGAGCGACAACTTTCTATGGCTACACCTTC
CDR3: CASSLGRATTFYGYTF

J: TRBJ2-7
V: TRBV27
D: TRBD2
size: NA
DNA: TGTGCCAGCAGTCTCCAAGCGGGAGCCTCCTACGAGCAGTACTTC
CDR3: CASSLQAGASYEQYF

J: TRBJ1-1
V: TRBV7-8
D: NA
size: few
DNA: TGTGCCAGCAGCTTAGCGCGAGGGTACTGGACTGAAGCTTTCTTT
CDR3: CASSLARGYWTEAFF

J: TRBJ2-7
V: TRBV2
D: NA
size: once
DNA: TGTGCCAGCGTCCCGCTGGACCTTTCAATCGAGCAGTACTTC
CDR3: CASVPLDLSIEQYF